This T cell receptor (beta chain) was captured in a study of cytomegalovirus exposure and HLA in healthy donors (dated by TCRdb to the late 2010s). As for the study more broadly: In an earlier analysis of under 600 of the donors, 250 to 350 Gb of sequence data and approximately 120 million unique TCR beta sequences from about 190 million T cells were reported. An early release that covered several hundred HLA-typed donors contained 300 to 350 gigabases of sequencing data and tens of millions of unique TCR sequences. Of the 300 to 450 genotyped donors, less than 85% were placed in the genetic ancestry cluster associated with self-reported Caucasian donors. The study aimed to test whether cataloging public T cell receptors could reveal signatures of past pathogen exposure. The T cell repertoires of 670 or so subjects were profiled by immunosequencing and related to cytomegalovirus serostatus. Besides the first cohort of approximately 710 subjects, a separate validation cohort made up of over a hundred different subjects was used. To predict cytomegalovirus infection status, the study combined high-throughput TCR immunosequencing, statistical association of individual TCRs with disease status, and machine learning. To study patterns of TCR occurrence, a later analysis re-analyzed previously published TCR beta repertoires from 666 donors and added high-resolution HLA genotyping. Rather than using new phenotypic data, the later analysis identified candidate immune exposures from TCR beta sequences and from how often those sequences occurred across donors. In an earlier analysis of 550 to 700 of the donors, high-throughput TCR beta sequencing was used to judge whether each TCR beta V gene segment behaved as functional or pseudogenic. Alongside the repertoire data, information on donor age, sex, ethnicity and CMV serostatus was compiled. A later genetic analysis took genome-wide SNP genotypes for about 55% of the roughly 670 donors and used that subset as a discovery cohort. Every discovery cohort repertoire had been produced on one sequencing platform. HLA typing covered class I and class II loci at four-digit resolution. Typing coverage varied by locus: roughly 620-630 donors for A, B, C, DRB1 and DQB1; more than 500 for DQA1; around 570 for DPA1; some 470 for DPB1. Roughly 5 DR-DQ haplotypes were handled as single units for association and clustering, since linkage in the cohort was strong. Among roughly 400 genotyped donors of the cohort, an average of approximately 200,000 unique TCR beta nucleotide sequences was sequenced per donor, of which approximately 19% were non-productive. Broad study findings and their caveats: An earlier analysis of approximately 590 of the donors showed that most TCR beta V segments appeared in productive rearrangements either about 87% or about 30% of the time, which broadly matched IMGT annotations. Because counts were too low, approximately 18 rarely observed V segments, including chromosome 9 orphons, were excluded from the earlier analysis of 587 of the donors. An association between a missense DCLRE1C variant and V-gene and J-gene trimming of TCR beta chains was found in a later genetic analysis and replicated in an independent cohort. According to a later analysis, parvovirus B19, influenza, CMV and Epstein-Barr virus appeared linked to several top co-occurrence clusters. While some public TCRs were present in many individuals, most TCR sequences turned up only very rarely across donors. A later analysis found that HLA-associated TCR beta chains were more clonally expanded and had lower generation probabilities than equally common non-associated chains. At a false discovery rate of 0.05, a later analysis linked some 18,000 TCR beta sequences to specific HLA alleles. In a later analysis, most CMV-associated TCR beta chains were found to appear HLA-restricted, with HLA associations seemingly driven largely by CMV exposure. Strong co-occurrence of HLA alleles, especially DR and DQ, made assigning TCR associations to individual alleles difficult. A later analysis found that TCR association rates varied across HLA loci, with DRB1 alleles showing the most associated TCRs and HLA-C alleles the fewest. A few of the identified cytomegalovirus-associated TCR beta chains were confirmed in vitro to be specific for cytomegalovirus antigens. The study listed 164 TCR beta chains as associated with cytomegalovirus. Correlated functional status among segregating V segments might reflect linkage disequilibrium, but an unknown experimental factor could not be ruled out. A later genetic analysis reported fewer N-insertions in productive TCRs among donors in an Asian-associated ancestry cluster than the roughly 620-donor mean. This cohort had only TCR beta chains sequenced, and the lack of alpha or paired-chain data limited which features could be detected. The presence/absence analyses assumed that sequencing depth was roughly uniform across donors, and that assumption may not be true. Because HLA typing was missing for some donors at each locus, association tests included only the typed subset. A group of highly shared sequence variants was considered likely to be a technical artifact of the sequencing pipeline. The 87-base-pair reads could not distinguish some IMGT-functional V segments, including TRBV6-2 and TRBV6-3, so those segments were excluded. CMV serostatus was the only immune exposure information available for the cohort. The authors suggested that the approach could potentially be generalized to other disease states and immunological phenotypes. A further reported finding was that TCR beta sequences accurately predicted the HLA-A and HLA-B alleles for most subjects in the first cohort. The classifier was reported to diagnose cytomegalovirus status with high specificity and sensitivity in both the original cohort and the validation cohort.

The library was made by the immunoSEQ multiplex PCR assay. For the multiplex PCR, a mixture combining 60 forward primers for TCR Vbeta segments and 13 reverse primers for TCR Jbeta segments was used. The CDR3 region of rearranged TCR beta genes was amplified from genomic DNA by a multiplex PCR assay. The amplified TCR beta libraries were sequenced on the Illumina HiSeq System as 87-base-pair reads. As for how the authors treated the data: A later analysis counted about 76 million unique TCR beta chains across the 700 or so repertoires, and around 12 million of these chains were shared by at least two donors. A nearest-neighbor algorithm error-corrected the raw reads and collapsed the reads into unique sequences, merging closely related sequences to remove PCR and sequencing errors. CDR3 sequences were aligned to IMGT reference sequences to assign V, D and J gene segments. For a sequence to be retained, a match of at least six nucleotides to both a V gene segment and a J gene segment was required. A rearrangement was called productive if the CDR3 had no stop codons and remained in frame with V and J, and every other rearrangement was called non-productive. CDR3 was defined by IMGT convention, running from the second conserved V-encoded cysteine to the conserved J-encoded phenylalanine. Sequences without an unambiguous match to a single V gene segment were excluded from the earlier analysis of a few hundred of the donors. In an earlier analysis of approximately 610 of the donors, V segments were called functional above 56.7% productive rearrangements and were called segregating when the between-donor standard deviation exceeded 5%. A statistical classification framework was developed to diagnose cytomegalovirus status using the catalog of TCR beta chain sequences. In a later analysis, TCR nucleotide sequences were compared against IMGT/GENE-DB human TR gene sequences so that V and J genes could be assigned. A later analysis assigned CDR3 sequences and most-parsimonious VDJ recombination scenarios with the TCRdist pipeline. A later analysis defined each TCR beta chain by its CDR3 amino acid sequence plus V-gene family, and excluded reads lacking a unique V-gene family. As a way to deal with suspected cross-contamination and a sequencing artifact, a later analysis dropped approximately 590 nucleotide sequences that were highly shared and had low generation probability. In a later analysis, a clonal expansion index for each public chain was calculated from normalized within-repertoire ranks of inferred template counts. A later analysis computed generation probabilities with a VDJ recombination model fitted to out-of-frame rearrangements, and checked the results against IGoR. A later analysis scored TCR-TCR, TCR-HLA and TCR-CMV co-occurrence with hypergeometric tests, applying a repertoire-size bias correction to TCR pairs. False discovery rates were estimated in a later analysis by permuting HLA or CMV assignments 20 times. In a later analysis, co-occurring TCRs were grouped using DBSCAN, with TCRdist sequence similarity added in when clustering inside HLA-allele-positive subsets. Co-occurrence clustering excluded repertoires with fewer than 30,000 or more than 120,000 public chains, plus five with anomalous nucleotide sharing. This immuneACCESS table, as held by TCRdb, lists in-frame sequences with V and J called but not all clones. Of the missing ones, under half trace to an unresolved V gene in checked studies; the others have no known cause. That table supplies the V and J calls and clone size; D and trimming were determined from the DNA. In all, the sample holds roughly 170,000 clones, and approximately 82% of those were seen once. Around 1.2% of the sample goes to the ten largest clones.

In total, approximately 690 healthy bone marrow donors made up the cohort. Cohort members were all nominally healthy when sampled, although unrecorded immune exposures were likely present. The donor was CMV seropositive and belonged to the group of 250 to 300 seropositive cohort members. A peripheral blood sample was provided by each donor, and peripheral blood mononuclear cells were used for TCR beta sequencing. Genomic DNA was extracted from the blood cell samples with the Qiagen DNeasy Blood Extraction Kit. The CDR3 contains 15 residues, cysteine and phenylalanine counted. Solely the CDR3 DNA is kept, with 45 bases framed from the first base. As encoded in the germline V gene, CDR1 is MDHEN while CDR2 is SYDVKM. Compared with germline, V lacks 5 bases and J lacks 3 bases; bases without a gene match: 8. In the case of this clone: This clone's antigen is unknown. There are no base qualities to consult, and no much larger clone falls within one base.

The sequence derives from a girl aged 2 to 9 in good health and CMV-seropositive. The chain joins TRBV28 to TRBJ2-7; the junction holds 9 bases that match TRBD1. Sequencing input: PBMCs. The DNA sequence reads TGTGCCAGCAGTCTCACAGGGGGCCTTCGCTACGAGCAGTACTTC. Translated, it gives CASSLTGGLRYEQYF.